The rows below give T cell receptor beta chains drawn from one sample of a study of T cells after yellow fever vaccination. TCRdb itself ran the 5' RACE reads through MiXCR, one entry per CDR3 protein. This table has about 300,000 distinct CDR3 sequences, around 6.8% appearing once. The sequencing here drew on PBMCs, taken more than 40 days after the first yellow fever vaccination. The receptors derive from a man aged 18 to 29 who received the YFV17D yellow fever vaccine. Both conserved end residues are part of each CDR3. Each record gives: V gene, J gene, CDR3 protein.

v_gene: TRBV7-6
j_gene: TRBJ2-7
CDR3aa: CASSDGTLGRYEQYF

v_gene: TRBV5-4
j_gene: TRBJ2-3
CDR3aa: CASSSGGRLTDTQYF

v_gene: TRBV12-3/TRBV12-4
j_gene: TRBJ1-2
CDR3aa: CASSLVVYGHGYTF

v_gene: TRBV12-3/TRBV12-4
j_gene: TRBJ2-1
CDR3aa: CASSHSTYRGQNEQFF

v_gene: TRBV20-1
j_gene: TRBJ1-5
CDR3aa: CSAKTISNQPQHF

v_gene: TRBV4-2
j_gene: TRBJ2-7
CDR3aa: CASSQATGTFEQYF

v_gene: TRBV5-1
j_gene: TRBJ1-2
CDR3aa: CASSLQSGYGYTF

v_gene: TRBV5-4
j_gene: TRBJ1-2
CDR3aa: CASSLVGGGLNYGYTF

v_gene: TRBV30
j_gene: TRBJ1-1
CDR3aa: CAWRPYTGWGTEAFF

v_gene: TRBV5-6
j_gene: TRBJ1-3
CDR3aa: CASSTGRSSGNTIYF

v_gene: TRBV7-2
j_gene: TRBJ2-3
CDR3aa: CASSQGQGVIDTQYF

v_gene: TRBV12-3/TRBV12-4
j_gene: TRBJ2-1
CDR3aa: CASSFLHRGNEQFF

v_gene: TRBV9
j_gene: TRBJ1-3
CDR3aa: CASSVAPQAISGNTIYF

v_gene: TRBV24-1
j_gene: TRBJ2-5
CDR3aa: CATSGRGETQYF

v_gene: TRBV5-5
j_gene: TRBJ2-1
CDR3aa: CASSLVGAARNEQFF

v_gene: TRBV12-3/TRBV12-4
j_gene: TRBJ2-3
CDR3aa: CASSSRQGIDTQYF

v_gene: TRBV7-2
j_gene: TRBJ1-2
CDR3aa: CASSQGWGYGYTF

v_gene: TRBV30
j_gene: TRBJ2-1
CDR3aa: CAGGAKGGDEQFF

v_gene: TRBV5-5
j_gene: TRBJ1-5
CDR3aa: CASSSRDRGSQPQHF

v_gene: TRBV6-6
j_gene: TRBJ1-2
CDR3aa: CASSYGRFNYGYTF

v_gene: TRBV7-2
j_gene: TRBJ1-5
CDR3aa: CASSQGGYQPQHF

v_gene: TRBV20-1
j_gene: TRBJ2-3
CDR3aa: CSARDGRRGVAYTQYF

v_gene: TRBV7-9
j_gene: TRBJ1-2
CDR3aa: CASSLVVRTNYGYTF

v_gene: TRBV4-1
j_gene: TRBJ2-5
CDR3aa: CASSHSTGGNQETQYF

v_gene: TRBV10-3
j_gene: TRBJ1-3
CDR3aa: CAISGQDSNTIYF

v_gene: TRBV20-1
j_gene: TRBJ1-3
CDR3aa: CSAGKGGIGNTIYF

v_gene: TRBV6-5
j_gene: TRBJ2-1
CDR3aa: CASSYYRYNEQFF

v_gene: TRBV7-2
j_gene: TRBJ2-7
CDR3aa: CASSLGVSRGPGEEYF

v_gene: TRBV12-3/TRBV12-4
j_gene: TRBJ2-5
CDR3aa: CASSSISGGAWETQYF

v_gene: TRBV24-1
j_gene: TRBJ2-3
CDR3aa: CATSSSDTQYF

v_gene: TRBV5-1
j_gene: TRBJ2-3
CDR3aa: CASSLGGSGDFTDTQYF

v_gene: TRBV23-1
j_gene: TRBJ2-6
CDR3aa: CASSLPSQGTGANVLTF

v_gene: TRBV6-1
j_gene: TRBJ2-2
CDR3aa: CASSRDSAANTGELFF

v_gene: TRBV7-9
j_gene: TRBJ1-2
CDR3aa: CASSFPGPNYGYTF

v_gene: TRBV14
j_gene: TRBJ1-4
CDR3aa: CASSHLGGHEKLFF

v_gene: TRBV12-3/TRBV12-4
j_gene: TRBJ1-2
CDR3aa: CASSLRLNYGYTF

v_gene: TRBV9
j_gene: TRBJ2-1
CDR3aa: CASSAGGLNNEQFF

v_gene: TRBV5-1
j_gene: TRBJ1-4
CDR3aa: CASSLGTHNEKLFF

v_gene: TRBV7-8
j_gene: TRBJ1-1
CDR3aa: CASSPWGQGSNEAFF

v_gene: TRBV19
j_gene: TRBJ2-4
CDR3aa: CASSGNGQGTNIQYF

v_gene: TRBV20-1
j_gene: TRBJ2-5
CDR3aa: CSAPTQDQETQYF

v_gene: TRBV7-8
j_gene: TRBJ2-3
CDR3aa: CASSLMRADTQYF

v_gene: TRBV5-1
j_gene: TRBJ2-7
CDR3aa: CASSETGGSYEQYF

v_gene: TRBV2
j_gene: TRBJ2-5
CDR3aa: CASSSGVVETQYF

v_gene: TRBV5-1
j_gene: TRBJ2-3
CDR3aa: CASSILGQASTDTQYF

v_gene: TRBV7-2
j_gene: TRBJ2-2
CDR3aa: CASSSRTATGELFF

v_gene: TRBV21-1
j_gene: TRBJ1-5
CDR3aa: CASSPSQWGNQPQHF

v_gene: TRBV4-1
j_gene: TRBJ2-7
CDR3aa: CASSQMGISEQYF

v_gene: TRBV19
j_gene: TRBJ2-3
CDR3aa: CASRGSGLAVGRHTQYF

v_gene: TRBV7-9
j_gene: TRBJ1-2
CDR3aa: CASSIAAQSFVWGYTF

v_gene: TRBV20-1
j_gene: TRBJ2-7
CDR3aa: CSARDVFMGGEQYF

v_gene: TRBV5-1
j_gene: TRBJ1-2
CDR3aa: CASSFQTGEGYTF

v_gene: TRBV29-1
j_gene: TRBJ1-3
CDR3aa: CSVHPGPNSGNTIYF

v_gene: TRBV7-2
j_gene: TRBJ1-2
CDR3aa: CASRSDSSNYGYTF

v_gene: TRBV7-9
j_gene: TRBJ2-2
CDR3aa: CASSSLTNANTGELFF

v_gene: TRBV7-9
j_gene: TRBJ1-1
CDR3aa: CASSLIGRMNTEAFF

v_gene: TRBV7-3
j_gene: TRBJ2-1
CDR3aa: CASSLGAGLINEQFF